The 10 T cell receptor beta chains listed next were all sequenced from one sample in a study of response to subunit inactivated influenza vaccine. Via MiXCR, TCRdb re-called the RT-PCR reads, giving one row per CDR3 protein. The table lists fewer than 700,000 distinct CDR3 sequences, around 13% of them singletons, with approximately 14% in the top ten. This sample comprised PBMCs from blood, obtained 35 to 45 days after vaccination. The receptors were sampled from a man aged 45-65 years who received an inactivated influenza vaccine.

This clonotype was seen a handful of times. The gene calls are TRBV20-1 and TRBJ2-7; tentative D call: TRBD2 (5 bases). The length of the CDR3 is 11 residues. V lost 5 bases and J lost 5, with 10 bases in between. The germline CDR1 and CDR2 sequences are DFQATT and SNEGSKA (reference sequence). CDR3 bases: TGCAGTGCTGGACTGGATCACGAGCAGTACTTC. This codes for CSAGLDHEQYF.

CDR3 coding DNA: TGTGCCAGCAGCTTAGCGAACGGGCCGGGCTCGGACACTGAAGCTTTCTTT. This gives the protein CASSLANGPGSDTEAFF. V gene TRBV7-9 combines with J gene TRBJ1-1; D is undetermined. Germline V lookup: CDR1 SEHNR, CDR2 FQNEAQ (reference sequence). The CDR3 contains 17 residues. Between the trimmed V and J ends, which lost 0 bases and 3 bases, there was a span of 17 bases. The variable domain in full, with the rest retrieved from reference TRBV7-9 and TRBJ1-1, is DTGVSQNPRHKITKRGQNVTFRCDPISEHNRLYWYRQTLGQGPEFLTYFQNEAQLEKSRLLSDRFSAERPKGSFSTLEIQRTEQGDSAMYLCASSLANGPGSDTEAFFGQGTRLTVV.

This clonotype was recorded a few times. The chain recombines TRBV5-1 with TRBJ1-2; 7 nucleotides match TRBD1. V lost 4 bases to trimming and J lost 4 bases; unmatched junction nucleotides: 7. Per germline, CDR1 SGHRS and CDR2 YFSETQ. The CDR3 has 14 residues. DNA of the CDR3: TGCGCCAGCAGCGACAGACAGGGAAGCTATGGCTACACCTTC. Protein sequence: CASSDRQGSYGYTF.

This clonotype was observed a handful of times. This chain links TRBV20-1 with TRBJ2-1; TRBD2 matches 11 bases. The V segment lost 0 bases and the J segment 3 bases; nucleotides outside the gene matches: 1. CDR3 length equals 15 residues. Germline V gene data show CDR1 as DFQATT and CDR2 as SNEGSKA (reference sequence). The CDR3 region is CSARELAGVYNEQFF. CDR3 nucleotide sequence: TGCAGTGCTAGAGAACTAGCGGGAGTCTACAATGAGCAGTTCTTC.

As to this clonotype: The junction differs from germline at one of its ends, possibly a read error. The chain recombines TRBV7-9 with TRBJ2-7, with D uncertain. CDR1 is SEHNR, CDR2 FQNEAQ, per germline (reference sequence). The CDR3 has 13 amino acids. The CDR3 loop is CASSQKGSYDQYF. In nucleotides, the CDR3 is TGTGCCAGCAGCCAGAAGGGTTCCTACGACCAGTACTTC.

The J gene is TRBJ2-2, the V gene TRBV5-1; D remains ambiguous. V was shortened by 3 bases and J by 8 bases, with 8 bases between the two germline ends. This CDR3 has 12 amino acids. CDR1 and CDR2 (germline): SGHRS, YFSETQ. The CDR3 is CASSSDVGELFF. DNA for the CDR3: TGCGCCAGCAGCTCGGACGTAGGGGAGCTGTTTTTT.

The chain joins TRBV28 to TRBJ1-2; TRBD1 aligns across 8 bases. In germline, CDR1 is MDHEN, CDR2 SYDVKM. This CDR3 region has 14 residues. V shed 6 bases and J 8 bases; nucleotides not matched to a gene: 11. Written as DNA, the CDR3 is TGTGCCAGCAGGCCCGGGACAGGAAGATCAGGCTACACCTTC. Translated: CASRPGTGRSGYTF.

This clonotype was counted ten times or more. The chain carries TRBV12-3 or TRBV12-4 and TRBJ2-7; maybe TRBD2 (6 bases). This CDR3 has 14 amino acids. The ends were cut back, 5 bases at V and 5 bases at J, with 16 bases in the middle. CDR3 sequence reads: CASSQPGLRNEQYF. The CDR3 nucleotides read TGTGCCAGCAGTCAACCGGGACTTCGGAACGAGCAGTACTTC.

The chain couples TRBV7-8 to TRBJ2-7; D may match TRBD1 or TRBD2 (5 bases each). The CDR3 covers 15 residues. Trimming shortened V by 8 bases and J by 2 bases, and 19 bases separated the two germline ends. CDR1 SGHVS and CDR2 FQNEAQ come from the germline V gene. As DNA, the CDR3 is TGTGCCAGCCGCCACGGGGACGGCCTGGCCTACGAGCAGTACTTC. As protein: CASRHGDGLAYEQYF.

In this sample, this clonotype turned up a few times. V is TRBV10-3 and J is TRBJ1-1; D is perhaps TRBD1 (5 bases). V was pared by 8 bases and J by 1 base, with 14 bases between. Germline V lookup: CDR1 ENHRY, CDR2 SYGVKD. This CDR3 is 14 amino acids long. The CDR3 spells CAISEGARNTEAFF. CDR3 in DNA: TGTGCCATCTCGGAAGGGGCGCGGAACACTGAAGCTTTCTTT.